These 19 T cell receptor beta chains were all obtained from the same sample, sequenced in a study of shared clonotypes between healthy human individuals. Sequenced by immunoSEQ multiplex PCR; TCRdb stores in-frame clones only, minus some. The sample includes some 2,000,000 clones, about 95% seen only once; the top ten take 0.9% to 1.3%. Naive CD8 populations comprised CD45RO-negative cells positively selected for CCR7, excluding terminally differentiated effector memory CD45RA+ cells. Specimen: naive CD8+ T cells sorted from blood. The origin of the receptors is a man aged 18 to 30 in good health.

V is TRBV9 and J is TRBJ2-1; 7 nucleotides line up with TRBD1. The CDR3 loop spans 15 amino acids. Germline CDR1 and CDR2: SGDLS and YYNGEE. V trimming: 3 bases; J trimming: 8 bases; junction bases outside the gene matches: 11. CDR3 nucleotides: TGTGCCAGCAGCGGTGACAGGGCGGTGGAGCATGAGCAGTTCTTC. It yields the protein CASSGDRAVEHEQFF.

This clone was seen once. Other DNA sequences within the sample encode an identical CDR3. This chain uses TRBV28 with TRBJ1-1; TRBD1 matches at 7 bases. The length of the CDR3 is 14 residues. The V gene end was trimmed by 5 bases and the J gene end by 1 base; junction bases not matched to a gene: 4. The germline CDR1 and CDR2 sequences are MDHEN and SYDVKM. The chain's CDR3 is CASSLGTENTEAFF. CDR3 in DNA: TGTGCCAGCAGTCTCGGGACAGAGAACACTGAAGCTTTCTTT.

The chain has TRBV7-2 and TRBJ2-7; the match to TRBD2 covers 7 bases. This CDR3 is built from 15 residues. After removal of 5 bases from V and 4 bases from J, the junction contained 11 bases not matched to a gene. Germline V CDR1 and CDR2: SGHTA, FQGNSA. The CDR3 DNA sequence: TGTGCCAGCAGCCCCCGAAGCGGGATGATATACGAGCAGTACTTC. Its protein is CASSPRSGMIYEQYF.

This clone was seen once. The J gene is TRBJ1-1, the V gene TRBV5-1; 7 bases align to TRBD1. The CDR3 runs 15 residues. Germline V CDR1 and CDR2: SGHRS, YFSETQ. J was trimmed by 0 bases and V by 4 bases; bases with no gene match: 6. Here the CDR3 reads CASSQTGQMNTEAFF. CDR3 bases: TGCGCCAGCAGCCAAACGGGACAGATGAACACTGAAGCTTTCTTT.

As regards this clone: The same CDR3 can be traced to other DNA sequences in this sample. V is TRBV6-5 and J is TRBJ2-7; TRBD1 or TRBD2 may be the D gene (5 bases each). CDR1 and CDR2 from the germline V gene are MNHEY and SVGAGI. The CDR3 totals 13 residues. The germline V and J ends were trimmed by 0 bases and 5 bases, with 8 bases remaining between them. The CDR3 DNA follows: TGTGCCAGCAGTTACTCAGGGACCCACGAGCAGTACTTC. Translating gives CASSYSGTHEQYF.

The V call is TRBV5-1, the J call TRBJ2-2; 8 bases agree with TRBD1. This CDR3 spans 16 amino acids. CDR1 is SGHRS and CDR2 is YFSETQ in the germline V gene. Trimming at V came to 4 bases and at J to 6 bases, leaving 11 bases not matched to a gene. CDR3 nucleotides: TGCGCCAGCAGCGATAGGACAGGGAATTTCGCCGGGGAGCTGTTTTTT. This encodes CASSDRTGNFAGELFF.

This clone was seen a handful of times. This sequence joins TRBV30 and TRBJ2-3; D is possibly TRBD2 (6 bases). Looked up from germline, CDR1 is GTSNPN and CDR2 is SVGIG (reference sequence). V was cut by 0 bases and J by 0 bases, with 13 bases left in between. The CDR3 covers 16 residues. In nucleotides, the CDR3 is TGTGCCTGGAGTGTCCCCCTAGGGACTAGCACAGATACGCAGTATTTT. Its protein product is CAWSVPLGTSTDTQYF.

The rearrangement links TRBV14 to TRBJ2-7, with 7 bases aligning to TRBD1. V dropped 3 bases and J dropped 1; count of bases not matched to a gene: 0. The CDR3 extends over 13 amino acids. The germline V gene has CDR1 SGHDN and CDR2 FVKESK. The CDR3 spells CASSQGQSYEQYF. Written as DNA, the CDR3 is TGTGCCAGCAGCCAGGGACAGTCCTACGAGCAGTACTTC.

This clone occurred a few times. Written as DNA, the CDR3 is TGTGCCAGCAGCTGGGAGGGTATGCAGTTCTTC. Amino acid sequence: CASSWEGMQFF. This sequence joins TRBV5-6 and TRBJ2-1; 7 bases are shared with TRBD2. The J segment lost 12 bases and the V segment lost 3 bases, leaving 3 bases of the junction unmatched. This CDR3 spans 11 amino acids. Germline CDR1 is SGHDT and CDR2 is YYEEEE.

About this clone: Different DNA sequences within this sample yield the same CDR3. This rearrangement joins TRBV6-5 to TRBJ2-1; 11 positions agree with TRBD2. The V gene's germline CDR1 is MNHEY and CDR2 SVGAGI. The CDR3 length is 15 residues. J was trimmed by 5 bases and V by 2 bases; bases with no gene match: 2. CDR3 sequence reads: CASSYGTSGNNEQFF. DNA for the CDR3: TGTGCCAGCAGTTACGGGACTAGCGGAAACAATGAGCAGTTCTTC.

The chain recombines TRBV7-9 with TRBJ2-1; 10 bases match TRBD2. In germline, CDR1 is SEHNR, CDR2 FQNEAQ (reference sequence). The CDR3 sequence is 16 residues long. Unmatched junction bases numbered 11, after V lost 2 bases and J lost 10 bases. The CDR3 coding sequence is TGTGCCAGCAGCTTAAGTGAGCGGGAGGGTTTAGGCGAGCAGTTCTTC. As protein: CASSLSEREGLGEQFF.

J is TRBJ1-1 and V is TRBV14; no firm D call. From germline, CDR1 is SGHDN and CDR2 FVKESK. Trimming removed 2 bases at V and 4 bases at J, with 11 bases between. This CDR3 spans 14 amino acids. CDR3 sequence: CASSQSWKLTEAFF. The CDR3 coding sequence is TGTGCCAGCAGCCAAAGTTGGAAACTCACTGAAGCTTTCTTT.

The V call is TRBV7-9, the J call TRBJ2-7, with D perhaps TRBD1 (5 bases). CDR3 length equals 14 residues. With 3 bases removed from V and 3 bases from J, the gap between germline ends came to 12 bases. In germline, CDR1 is SEHNR, CDR2 FQNEAQ (reference sequence). CDR3 nucleotide sequence: TGTGCCAGCAGCTTTGGGGCCGTGGGCTACGAGCAGTACTTC. It yields the protein CASSFGAVGYEQYF.

The table lists this clone with a count of one. V is TRBV29-1 and J is TRBJ1-1, with D hard to call. V lost 5 bases and J lost 0, with 13 bases in between. The CDR3 has 14 amino acids. In germline, CDR1 is SQVTM, CDR2 ANQGSEA. This CDR3 is CSVSPVAMNTEAFF. The CDR3 DNA is TGCAGCGTTTCGCCCGTGGCCATGAACACTGAAGCTTTCTTT.

The chain recombines TRBV5-8 with TRBJ2-4; either TRBD1 or TRBD2 may supply D (6 bases each). Trimming took off 4 bases at V and 2 bases at J, with 13 bases between the two ends. Germline lookup yields CDR1 SGHTS and CDR2 YDEGEE. This CDR3 has 15 residues. CDR3 residues: CASSGTGQSKNIQYF. The CDR3 DNA reads TGTGCCAGCAGCGGGACTGGACAGTCCAAAAACATTCAGTACTTC.

This chain connects TRBV5-1 to TRBJ2-7; no definite D call. The CDR3 length is 14 residues. Trimming took off 1 base at V and 5 bases at J, with 13 bases between the two ends. Germline V gene lookup returns CDR1 SGHRS and CDR2 YFSETQ. DNA for the CDR3: TGCGCCAGCAGCTTGTTGGAAGGGCCCAACGAGCAGTACTTC. It specifies CASSLLEGPNEQYF. Together with reference TRBV5-1 and TRBJ2-7, the CDR3 gives the full variable domain: KAGVTQTPRYLIKTRGQQVTLSCSPISGHRSVSWYQQTPGQGLQFLFEYFSETQRNKGNFPGRFSGRQFSNSRSEMNVSTLELGDSALYLCASSLLEGPNEQYFGPGTRLTVT.

The genes are TRBV13 and TRBJ2-5; a weak D match, TRBD1 (6 bases). V lost 3 bases and J 7 bases, leaving 12 bases between the germline ends. The CDR3 extends over 13 amino acids. Germline V CDR1 and CDR2: PRHDT, FYEKMQ (reference sequence). The DNA of the CDR3 is TGTGCCAGCAGCTTCAGGGGAGCCGGGACCCAGTACTTC. Translating it yields CASSFRGAGTQYF.

The chain recombines TRBV7-9 with TRBJ2-5, with 9 positions matching TRBD2. V shed 4 bases, J shed 2 bases, and the junction held 5 bases outside the gene matches. Germline V CDR1 and CDR2: SEHNR, FQNEAQ (reference sequence). The CDR3 sequence is 15 residues long. The CDR3 sequence is CASSSSGGFQETQYF. The CDR3 DNA sequence: TGTGCCAGCAGCTCGAGCGGGGGGTTTCAAGAGACCCAGTACTTC.

On this clone itself: Different DNA sequences within this sample yield the same CDR3. The rearrangement links TRBV19 to TRBJ1-5, with D unresolved. Germline V gene data show CDR1 as LNHDA and CDR2 as SQIVND (reference sequence). This CDR3 region has 14 residues. Deletions cut 3 bases from V and 5 bases from J, with 11 bases between. The CDR3 DNA is TGTGCCAGTAGTATCCGGGAGTGGGATCAGCCCCAGCATTTT. Translating gives CASSIREWDQPQHF. The full variable domain, rest sourced from reference TRBV19 and TRBJ1-5, is DGGITQSPKYLFRKEGQNVTLSCEQNLNHDAMYWYRQDPGQGLRLIYYSQIVNDFQKGDIAEGYSVSREKKESFPLTVTSAQKNPTAFYLCASSIREWDQPQHFGDGTRLSIL.